What follows describes a single TCR beta chain. This entry belongs to a study of blood T cell repertoires in COVID-19. The wider study: Material from acute and convalescent COVID-19 was sourced from the United States, Italy and Spain. Nucleic acid was either cDNA or gDNA, and it came from T cells, B-cell-depleted T cells, or PBMCs.

Germline assignment: CDR1 SGHKS and CDR2 YYEKEE (reference sequence). The CDR3 consists of 14 residues. The V gene end was trimmed by 3 bases and the J gene end by 5 bases; junction bases not matched to a gene: 6. In the original processing: Estimated nucleated cell counts came from reference gene primer amplification. The protocol was immunoSEQ multiplex PCR, while the TCRdb copy is restricted to in-frame clones and leaves out a portion. From that table come the V and J calls and clone size; the DNA was used to work out D and trimming. This sample yields fewer than 110,000 clones, of which roughly 92% are seen a single time; 4.5% to 6% belongs to the top ten.

The sequenced sample consisted of peripheral blood. The rearrangement joins TRBV5-5 to TRBJ1-1, with 8 bases that match TRBD1. The TCR comes from a man between 50 and 59 years old with active COVID-19. CDR3 sequence: CASSWGTGGTEAFF. The CDR3 DNA sequence: TGTGCCAGCAGCTGGGGGACAGGCGGTACTGAAGCTTTCTTT.